A single sample is the source of the 23 T cell receptor beta chains below, sequenced in a study of cytomegalovirus exposure and HLA in healthy donors. PCR involved 60 Vbeta and 13 Jbeta primers. Here immunoSEQ multiplex PCR was the method, and the copy in TCRdb shows in-frame clones only, minus some. This sample carries 55,000 to 70,000 clones, about nine tenths of them seen once, and the ten largest clones take about 2.1%. The sequencing input was PBMCs. These receptors were collected from a woman younger than 45 in good health and CMV-seronegative.

The chain recombines TRBV27 with TRBJ1-1; D is unclear. V was cut by 4 bases and J by 2 bases, with 14 bases left in between. The CDR3 spans 15 residues. The germline CDR1 and CDR2 sequences are MNHEY and SMNVEV (reference sequence). The CDR3 DNA reads TGTGCCAGCAGTTCTCCTCGTCAGTCCAACACTGAAGCTTTCTTT. This codes for CASSSPRQSNTEAFF.

This chain joins TRBV18 and TRBJ2-1; TRBD2 matches at 9 bases. The CDR3 is 14 residues long. Looked up from germline, CDR1 is KGHSH and CDR2 is LQKENI. V lost 1 base and J lost 9; bases outside the gene matches: 4. The CDR3 nucleotides read TGTGCCAGCTCACCACGCCTAGCGGGAAGTGAGCAGTTCTTC. It specifies CASSPRLAGSEQFF. The whole variable domain, remainder taken from reference TRBV18 and TRBJ2-1, is NAGVMQNPRHLVRRRGQEARLRCSPMKGHSHVYWYRQLPEEGLKFMVYLQKENIIDESGMPKERFSAEFPKEGPSILRIQQVVRGDSAAYFCASSPRLAGSEQFFGPGTRLTVL.

The V and J genes are TRBV11-3 and TRBJ1-1, with TRBD1 matching over 7 bases. Germline lookup yields CDR1 SGHNT and CDR2 YENEEA. V gave up 2 bases and J gave up 1 base; unmatched junction bases: 4. This CDR3 comprises 15 residues. The CDR3 region is CASSLRQGSNTEAFF. CDR3 DNA: TGTGCCAGCAGCTTACGACAGGGCTCGAACACTGAAGCTTTCTTT.

The chain joins TRBV19 to TRBJ2-3; no clear D. Trimming took 3 bases from V and 5 from J, leaving 9 bases between them. The germline CDR1 and CDR2 sequences are LNHDA and SQIVND (reference sequence). This CDR3 region has 13 residues. The CDR3 bases are TGTGCCAGTAGTATTACTTCAGGAGATACGCAGTATTTT. It encodes CASSITSGDTQYF. The full variable domain, in which reference TRBV19 and TRBJ2-3 provide the parts outside the CDR3, is DGGITQSPKYLFRKEGQNVTLSCEQNLNHDAMYWYRQDPGQGLRLIYYSQIVNDFQKGDIAEGYSVSREKKESFPLTVTSAQKNPTAFYLCASSITSGDTQYFGPGTRLTVL.

The chain carries TRBV19 and TRBJ1-1; 7 bases are shared with TRBD1. The germline V gene encodes CDR1 LNHDA and CDR2 SQIVND (reference sequence). Trimming cost V 2 bases and J 9 bases; bases outside gene matches: 6. The CDR3 is 13 amino acids. For the CDR3, the DNA is TGTGCCAGTAGTATAAGGGGGGACAGTCAAGCTTTCTTT. Protein: CASSIRGDSQAFF.

This clone has more than one count but fewer than ten. CDR3 residues: CASSQDASGKTDTQYF. The DNA of the CDR3 is TGCGCCAGCAGCCAAGATGCTAGCGGGAAAACAGATACGCAGTATTTT. The chain employs TRBV4-3 and TRBJ2-3, with 9 bases matching TRBD2. The ends lost 0 bases at V and 3 bases at J; junction bases unmatched: 4. Germline values: CDR1 LGHNA, CDR2 YSLEER. The length of the CDR3 is 16 residues.

The V gene is TRBV30, the J gene TRBJ1-2; 10 nucleotides line up with TRBD1. After removal of 6 bases from V and 6 bases from J, the junction contained 13 bases not matched to a gene. The CDR3 extends over 15 amino acids. Germline V gene lookup returns CDR1 GTSNPN and CDR2 SVGIG (reference sequence). Here the CDR3 DNA reads TGTGCCTGCGTTTTCCGGGACAGGGGATACAATGGCTACACCTTC. It yields the protein CACVFRDRGYNGYTF.

V usage is TRBV7-2 and J usage is TRBJ2-7, with D possibly matching TRBD2 (8 bases). Trimming removed 5 bases at V and 7 bases at J, with 18 bases between. The V gene's germline CDR1 is SGHTA and CDR2 FQGNSA. This CDR3 has 14 amino acids. This CDR3 is CASSAISGTVEQYF. The CDR3 region has the DNA TGTGCCAGCAGCGCGATTAGCGGGACAGTGGAGCAGTACTTC. Full variable domain (remainder filled in from reference TRBV7-2 and TRBJ2-7): GAGVSQSPSNKVTEKGKDVELRCDPISGHTALYWYRQSLGQGLEFLIYFQGNSAPDKSGLPSDRFSAERTGGSVSTLTIQRTQQEDSAVYLCASSAISGTVEQYFGPGTRLTVT.

The CDR3 here is CSVAGYDGNTIYF. CDR3 nucleotides: TGCAGCGTTGCGGGGTATGATGGAAACACCATATATTTT. The rearrangement links TRBV29-1 to TRBJ1-3; no definite D call. The CDR3 contains 13 residues. The V and J ends lost 4 bases and 3 bases respectively, with 10 bases between them. In germline, CDR1 is SQVTM, CDR2 ANQGSEA.

V and J are TRBV7-3 and TRBJ1-1; D gene unclear. The CDR3 sequence is 15 residues long. Germline CDR1 and CDR2: SGHTA and FQGTGA. V lost 3 bases and J 5 bases, leaving 16 bases between the germline ends. The CDR3 sequence: CASSFAHGPRTEAFF. The CDR3 nucleotides are TGTGCCAGCAGCTTCGCCCACGGTCCTAGGACTGAAGCTTTCTTT.

This chain links TRBV4-3 with TRBJ2-7; D is undetermined. From germline, CDR1 is LGHNA and CDR2 YSLEER. Trimming shortened V by 1 base and J by 2 bases, and 6 bases separated the two germline ends. This CDR3 comprises 13 residues. The CDR3 reads CASSQGAPYEQYF. CDR3 DNA sequence: TGCGCCAGCAGCCAAGGCGCGCCCTACGAGCAGTACTTC.

The chain couples TRBV27 to TRBJ1-3; TRBD1 might be the D (5 bases). V was cut by 5 bases and J by 0 bases, with 11 bases left in between. The CDR3 is made up of 15 amino acids. Per germline, CDR1 MNHEY and CDR2 SMNVEV (reference sequence). CDR3 coding DNA: TGTGCCAGCAGTCGTGGGGGGTCCTCTGGAAACACCATATATTTT. This translates into CASSRGGSSGNTIYF.

The V and J genes are TRBV5-4 and TRBJ2-5; TRBD2 agrees at 7 bases. The J call could be wrong; TRBJ2-7 is a better fit for the DNA end. Germline-derived CDR1 and CDR2 are SGHNT and YYREEE (reference sequence). This CDR3 contains 14 residues. Written as DNA, the CDR3 is TGTGCCAGCAGGGATTGGGGGGGGACCTACGAGCAGTACTTC. Protein: CASRDWGGTYEQYF.

V and J are TRBV18 and TRBJ2-5; 10 nucleotides line up with TRBD2. Germline lookup yields CDR1 KGHSH and CDR2 LQKENI. The CDR3 consists of 14 residues. V lost 3 bases, J lost 5 bases, and 3 bases stayed unmatched. The CDR3 bases are TGTGCCAGCTCACCCCCGGGACTAGCGGAGACCCAGTACTTC. It codes for CASSPPGLAETQYF.

This sequence joins TRBV19 and TRBJ1-4, with TRBD1 as a possible D gene (5 bases). The ends were cut back, 4 bases at V and 3 bases at J, with 12 bases in the middle. Germline CDR1 LNHDA, CDR2 SQIVND (reference sequence). The CDR3 is 15 amino acids. CDR3 sequence: CASSTLQASNEKLFF. In nucleotides, the CDR3 is TGTGCCAGTAGTACCTTACAGGCTTCTAATGAAAAACTGTTTTTT.

The chain links TRBV6-6 to TRBJ2-5, with a tentative D call TRBD2 (6 bases). The germline V gene has CDR1 MNHNY and CDR2 SVGAGI (reference sequence). CDR3 length equals 15 residues. The V end lost 6 bases, the J end lost 4 bases, and 18 bases lay between the germline ends. The CDR3 nucleotides are TGTGCCAGCAGCCTCACTAGCCTAACGGGAGAGACCCAGTACTTC. Encoded protein: CASSLTSLTGETQYF.

This chain links TRBV6-1 with TRBJ2-1, with 12 bases aligning to TRBD1. CDR3 length: 13 amino acids. Per the germline V gene, CDR1 is MNHNS and CDR2 is SASEGT. After removal of 10 bases from V and 10 bases from J, the junction contained 8 bases not matched to a gene. The CDR3 DNA reads TGTGCCAACTCTGGGACAGGGGGCGGGGAGCAGTTCTTC. Translation gives CANSGTGGGEQFF.

V gene TRBV7-2 combines with J gene TRBJ2-1; D is possibly TRBD2 (5 bases). Between the trimmed V and J ends, which lost 1 base and 10 bases, there was a span of 14 bases. Germline V gene lookup returns CDR1 SGHTA and CDR2 FQGNSA. The CDR3 totals 14 residues. The CDR3 protein is CASSLGTRPGEQFF. CDR3 DNA: TGTGCCAGCAGCTTAGGGACTCGACCCGGGGAGCAGTTCTTC.

The J gene is TRBJ1-1, the V gene TRBV20-1; a weak D match, TRBD1 (5 bases). There are 10 residues in the CDR3. V was trimmed by 5 bases and J by 10 bases, leaving 11 bases between them. CDR1 DFQATT and CDR2 SNEGSKA come from the germline V gene (reference sequence). In DNA, the CDR3 is TGCAGTGCTGCCGCAGGGCCAGCTTTCTTT. It is translated as CSAAAGPAFF.

This sequence joins TRBV5-1 and TRBJ2-7; 12 bases agree with TRBD2. Per the germline V gene, CDR1 is SGHRS and CDR2 is YFSETQ. The CDR3 has 15 amino acids. The V and J ends lost 0 bases and 6 bases, in that order; junction bases with no gene match: 4. As DNA, the CDR3 is TGCGCCAGCAGCTTGGCCGGACTAGCGGGATCCGAGCAGTACTTC. Protein: CASSLAGLAGSEQYF. The complete variable domain, with remaining parts taken from reference TRBV5-1 and TRBJ2-7, reads KAGVTQTPRYLIKTRGQQVTLSCSPISGHRSVSWYQQTPGQGLQFLFEYFSETQRNKGNFPGRFSGRQFSNSRSEMNVSTLELGDSALYLCASSLAGLAGSEQYFGPGTRLTVT.

The chain combines TRBV4-2 with TRBJ1-1; weak D call: TRBD1 (5 bases). Deletions cut 3 bases from V and 0 bases from J, with 14 bases between. Germline V gene data show CDR1 as LGHNA and CDR2 as YNFKEQ. CDR3 size: 16 residues. The CDR3 sequence is CASSQPGGEMNTEAFF. For the CDR3, the DNA is TGTGCCAGCAGCCAGCCGGGGGGGGAAATGAACACTGAAGCTTTCTTT.

In DNA form, the CDR3 reads TGTGCCAGCAGCTTAACCCTAGCGGACCAAGAGACCCAGTACTTC. Its translation is CASSLTLADQETQYF. The chain combines TRBV7-3 with TRBJ2-5; 7 positions agree with TRBD2. With 0 bases clipped from V and 0 bases from J, the junction kept 1 base outside the gene matches. CDR1 and CDR2 from the germline V gene are SGHTA and FQGTGA. The CDR3 loop spans 15 amino acids.

This clone was counted between two and nine times. The chain recombines TRBV6-6 with TRBJ2-1; maybe TRBD2 (6 bases). The CDR3 loop spans 15 amino acids. From germline, CDR1 is MNHNY and CDR2 SVGAGI (reference sequence). With 8 bases removed from V and 5 bases from J, the gap between germline ends came to 19 bases. The CDR3 sequence: CASWDRGIRDNEQFF. The CDR3 coding sequence is TGTGCCAGCTGGGACCGGGGGATAAGGGACAATGAGCAGTTCTTC.